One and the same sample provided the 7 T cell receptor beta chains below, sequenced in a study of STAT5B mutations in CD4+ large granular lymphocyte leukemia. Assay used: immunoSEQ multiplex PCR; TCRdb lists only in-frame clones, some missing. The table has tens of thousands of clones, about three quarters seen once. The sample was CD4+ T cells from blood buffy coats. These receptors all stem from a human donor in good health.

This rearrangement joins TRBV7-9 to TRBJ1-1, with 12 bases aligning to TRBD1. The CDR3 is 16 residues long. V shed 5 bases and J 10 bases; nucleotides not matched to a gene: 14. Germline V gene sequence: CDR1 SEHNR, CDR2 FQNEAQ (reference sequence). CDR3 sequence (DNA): TGTGCCAGCAGCCCCAGGGGACAGGGGGCGGTGGTTTTAGCTTTCTTT. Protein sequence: CASSPRGQGAVVLAFF.

CDR3 protein: CASSPLPGQGNEKLFF. The CDR3 DNA reads as TGTGCCAGCAGCCCACTTCCAGGACAGGGTAATGAAAAACTGTTTTTT. The V and J genes are TRBV16 and TRBJ1-4, with 8 bases lining up with TRBD1. The germline gives CDR1 KGHSY, CDR2 FQNENV. The CDR3 is made up of 16 amino acids. Trimming took 4 bases from V and 4 from J; bases not matched to a gene: 8.

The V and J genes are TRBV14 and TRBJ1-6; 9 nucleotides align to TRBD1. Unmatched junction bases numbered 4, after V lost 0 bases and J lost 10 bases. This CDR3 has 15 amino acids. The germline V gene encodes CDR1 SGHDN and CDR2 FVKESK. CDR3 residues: CASSQETGGLSPLHF. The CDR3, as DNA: TGTGCCAGCAGCCAAGAGACAGGGGGTTTGTCACCCCTCCACTTT.

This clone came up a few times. CDR3 protein: CASSLETGSNQPQHF. The DNA for the CDR3 is TGTGCCAGCAGCTTAGAGACAGGGTCTAATCAGCCCCAGCATTTT. The chain uses TRBV7-8 and TRBJ1-5; 7 nucleotides agree with TRBD1. The CDR3 is 15 residues long. The junction had 4 bases not matched to a gene; V was cut back by 1 base and J by 4 bases. CDR1 is SGHVS and CDR2 is FQNEAQ in the germline V gene.

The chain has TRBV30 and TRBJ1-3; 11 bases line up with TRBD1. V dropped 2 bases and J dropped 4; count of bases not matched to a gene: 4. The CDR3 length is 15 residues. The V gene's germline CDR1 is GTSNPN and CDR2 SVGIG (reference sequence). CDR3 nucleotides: TGTGCCTGGAGTAGGGACAGGGGGTACGGAAACACCATATATTTT. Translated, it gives CAWSRDRGYGNTIYF.

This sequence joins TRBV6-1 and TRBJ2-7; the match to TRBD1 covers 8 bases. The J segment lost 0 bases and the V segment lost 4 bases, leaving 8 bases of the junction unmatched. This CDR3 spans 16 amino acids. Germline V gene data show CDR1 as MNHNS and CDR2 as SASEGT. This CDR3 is CASSATGGTVSYEQYF. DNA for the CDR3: TGTGCCAGCAGTGCTACAGGGGGAACCGTCTCCTACGAGCAGTACTTC.

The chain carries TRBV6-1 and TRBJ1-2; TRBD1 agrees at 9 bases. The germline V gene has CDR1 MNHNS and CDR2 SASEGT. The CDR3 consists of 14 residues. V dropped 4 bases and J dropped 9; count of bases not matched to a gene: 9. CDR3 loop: CASSARPGTGSYTF. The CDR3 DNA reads TGTGCCAGCAGTGCAAGACCGGGGACAGGGAGCTACACCTTC.